This TCR beta chain came from a study of molecular identifiers for immune sequencing clone quantification listed by TCRdb under 2018. Regarding the study in general: In a replicate experiment, RNA from about 20,000 or 100,000 naive CD8 T cells was split into five aliquots, four of which were sequenced. CD8 T cells were used in a methods study to benchmark molecular-identifier clustering-based TCR repertoire sequencing (MIDCIRS) and TCR RNA copy counting. The research as a whole found: A single cell's worth of spiked-in Jurkat TCR RNA was reported detectable even among around 970,000 naive CD8 T cells. Without barcode sub-clustering, chimeric consensus sequences inflated TCR diversity; chimeras reached as high as 47%. The naive libraries included spiked-in Jurkat TCR RNA (roughly nine copies' worth), and this Jurkat TCR RNA is not part of the donor repertoire. Clones above 20 RNA copies held over 98% of molecules in CMV-specific effector cells but under 1% in naive cells. The sizes of highly expanded clones could end up underestimated when identical TCR molecules share a barcode. Modeling indicated roughly 3.3 TCR RNA copies recovered per cell, compared with 9.5 to 10 by digital PCR, which implies a capture efficiency of 25% to 35%.

The library was built by means of PCR. Data came from a NextSeq 500. Preparation of bulk TCR libraries followed a previously described approach, with the TCR primers listed in Table S5. Purification of total RNA was performed with the Qiagen AllPrep DNA/RNA kit. Before analysis, reads from multiple sequencing runs of one library were combined. Turning to the authors' computational methods: Only reads with exact TCR constant sequence were kept, trimmed to 150 nt, and grouped by their 12-nt molecular barcodes. Reads within each barcode group were sub-clustered using a 15% Levenshtein threshold, and quality-weighted consensus sequences were constructed for each RNA molecule. Non-functional sequences were removed, as were lower-count sequences one edit away from another. Based on fitting two negative binomial distributions, any barcode sub-cluster with under 20% of the maximum read count was discarded. TCRdb redid the processing of the public reads, applying fastp at Q25 and MiXCR, and retained in-frame beta chains. Each CDR3 protein appears once, grouped with its most common genes and DNA. V and J calls and clone size were set by TCRdb, not the authors. The sample includes 460,000 or so distinct CDR3 sequences, with approximately 25% observed a single time. Approximately 0.76% of the sample comes from the top ten.

On this clonotype: Its antigen remains undetermined. Base qualities are not at hand, and no much larger clone is one base apart.

CDR1 and CDR2 were assigned from the germline V gene (reference sequence) as LGHDT and YNNKEL. Germline trimming amounts to 0 bases on V and 1 base on J, with 7 as the count of junction bases outside the gene matches. Spanning cysteine to phenylalanine, the CDR3 consists of 18 amino acids. CDR3 DNA only is kept here, 54 bases in frame from base 1. Libraries of naive CD8 T cells were built from 20,000 to 1,000,000 sorted cells, with 10%, 30% or 50% of the purified RNA used. Naive CD8 T cells, defined as CD8+CD4-CCR7+CD45RA+, were FACS-sorted into RLT Plus buffer on a BD FACSAria II. To test detection sensitivity, Jurkat RNA equivalent to roughly nine TCR copies was spiked into samples of roughly 17,000-1,000,000 naive CD8 T cells. Enrichment of CD8 T cells was done with RosetteSep CD8+ T Cell Enrichment Cocktail plus Ficoll-Paque, and ACK red cell lysis came afterward.

The TCR was taken from a human donor in good health. Some libraries in this study had Jurkat cell RNA spiked in. The chain was built from TRBV3-1 and TRBJ2-1, with 9 bases aligning to TRBD2. The specimen was naive CD8+ T cells from blood, with Jurkat cell RNA spiked in. Read against the paper, the sample's cell subset or site label means: FACS-sorted CD8+CD4-CCR7+CD45RA+ naive T cells. The sequenced DNA: TGTGCCAGCAGCCAAGAAGCGGGGGGCCCTTATTCCTACAATGAGCAGTTCTTC. Its coded protein is CASSQEAGGPYSYNEQFF.